Below, 23 T cell receptor beta chains from the same sample are listed, as sequenced in a study of blood T cell repertoires in COVID-19. TCRdb's table, derived via immunoSEQ multiplex PCR, lists solely in-frame clones and lacks some. The sample has 120,000 or so clones; 55% to 75% are singletons. Sequences were obtained from peripheral blood. Receptors were obtained from a woman aged 70-85 years with acute or convalescent COVID-19.

This clone came up once. CDR3 amino acids: CASSPLLSTGSSYNEQFF. In nucleotides, the CDR3 is TGTGCCAGCAGCCCTCTTTTATCGACGGGGAGCTCCTACAATGAGCAGTTCTTC. The gene calls are TRBV5-8 and TRBJ2-1; a possible D gene is TRBD2 (5 bases). V was cut by 4 bases and J by 0 bases, with 20 bases left in between. The CDR3 contains 18 residues. Germline V gene sequence: CDR1 SGHTS, CDR2 YDEGEE.

This clone occurred a few times. The chain has TRBV24-1 and TRBJ1-2, with D possibly TRBD1 on 6 matching bases. Germline V gives CDR1 KGHDR, CDR2 SFDVKD. Trimming shortened V by 2 bases and J by 6 bases, and 15 bases separated the two germline ends. CDR3 length equals 15 residues. CDR3 coding DNA: TGTGCCACCAGTGATTCATTCACAGGGCTTGATGGCTACACCTTC. It encodes CATSDSFTGLDGYTF.

This chain connects TRBV27 to TRBJ2-7; perhaps TRBD1 as D (5 bases). The ends were cut back, 0 bases at V and 7 bases at J, with 10 bases in the middle. The CDR3 spans 13 residues. Germline lookup yields CDR1 MNHEY and CDR2 SMNVEV (reference sequence). CDR3 sequence: CASSLSGAWEQYF. The CDR3 DNA reads as TGTGCCAGCAGTTTATCTGGGGCTTGGGAGCAGTACTTC.

V and J are TRBV5-4 and TRBJ2-3; 13 bases line up with TRBD2. CDR1 is SGHNT and CDR2 is YYREEE in the germline V gene (reference sequence). This CDR3 has 15 residues. The junction had 4 bases not matched to a gene; V was cut back by 4 bases and J by 5 bases. The CDR3 sequence is CASSPGLAGIDTQYF. The CDR3 DNA follows: TGTGCCAGCAGCCCGGGACTAGCGGGGATAGATACGCAGTATTTT.

The chain employs TRBV28 and TRBJ1-4; D is uncertain. The CDR3 is made up of 15 amino acids. CDR1 MDHEN and CDR2 SYDVKM come from the germline V gene. Between the trimmed V and J ends, which lost 10 bases and 0 bases, there was a span of 15 bases. The CDR3 nucleotides read TGTGCCACCACCCCCACGCGGGCAACTAATGAAAAACTGTTTTTT. Protein sequence: CATTPTRATNEKLFF. The full variable domain, its missing parts supplied by reference TRBV28 and TRBJ1-4, is DVKVTQSSRYLVKRTGEKVFLECVQDMDHENMFWYRQDPGLGLRLIYFSYDVKMKEKGDIPEGYSVSREKKERFSLILESASTNQTSMYLCATTPTRATNEKLFFGSGTQLSVL.

J is TRBJ1-4 and V is TRBV7-2; 9 bases line up with TRBD1. J was trimmed by 5 bases and V by 1 base; bases with no gene match: 2. The germline gives CDR1 SGHTA, CDR2 FQGNSA. CDR3 size: 15 residues. The CDR3 DNA reads as TGTGCCAGCAGCTTAGGGACAGGGGTCAATGAAAAACTGTTTTTT. Protein product: CASSLGTGVNEKLFF.

V and J are TRBV19 and TRBJ2-1; the D gene is possibly TRBD2 (7 bases). V was trimmed by 4 bases and J by 9 bases, leaving 19 bases between them. CDR3 length equals 15 residues. From germline, CDR1 is LNHDA and CDR2 SQIVND (reference sequence). CDR3 loop: CASSRWEGGHSEQFF. The CDR3 DNA sequence: TGTGCCAGTAGTAGATGGGAGGGGGGGCACAGTGAGCAGTTCTTC.

The gene calls are TRBV5-5 and TRBJ2-3; no definite D call. The CDR3 has 12 residues. CDR1 SGHKS and CDR2 YYEKEE come from the germline V gene (reference sequence). Trimming removed 2 bases from V and 4 bases from J, with 5 bases in between. CDR3 region: CASSFSADTQYF. The CDR3 bases are TGTGCCAGCAGCTTTTCTGCAGATACGCAGTATTTT.

The chain employs TRBV7-2 and TRBJ2-1, with D perhaps TRBD2 (5 bases). This CDR3 spans 13 amino acids. CDR1 SGHTA and CDR2 FQGNSA come from the germline V gene. Trimming took 5 bases from V and 6 from J, leaving 11 bases between them. The CDR3 bases are TGTGCCAGCAGCCTCGGGGTAGCCAATGAGCAGTTCTTC. As protein: CASSLGVANEQFF.

Worth noting for this clone: Other nucleotide sequences from this sample produce the same CDR3. V gene TRBV18 combines with J gene TRBJ2-5, with 8 bases matching TRBD1. The CDR3 has 15 residues. Germline V gene data show CDR1 as KGHSH and CDR2 as LQKENI. Unmatched junction bases numbered 6, after V lost 2 bases and J lost 4 bases. The CDR3 protein is CASSPLQGATETQYF. The CDR3 bases are TGTGCCAGCTCACCATTGCAGGGGGCAACAGAGACCCAGTACTTC.

The V call is TRBV27, the J call TRBJ2-7; the D gene is possibly TRBD2 (6 bases). This CDR3 is 14 amino acids long. From germline, CDR1 is MNHEY and CDR2 SMNVEV (reference sequence). V was cut by 2 bases and J by 4 bases, with 12 bases left in between. The CDR3 is CASSLGGKVYEQYF. The CDR3, as DNA: TGTGCCAGCAGTTTAGGAGGGAAGGTTTACGAGCAGTACTTC.

The chain joins TRBV30 to TRBJ2-5; TRBD2 aligns across 8 bases. CDR1 is GTSNPN and CDR2 is SVGIG in the germline V gene (reference sequence). J lost 5 bases, V lost 4 bases, and 3 bases had no gene match. CDR3 length: 12 amino acids. CDR3: CAWKSGGETQYF. The CDR3 DNA follows: TGTGCCTGGAAGTCGGGAGGGGAGACCCAGTACTTC.

This clone turned up a few times. The V and J genes are TRBV10-3 and TRBJ2-7, with 8 bases matching TRBD2. Germline loops: CDR1 ENHRY, CDR2 SYGVKD. The CDR3 is 13 residues long. V shed 2 bases and J 5 bases; nucleotides not matched to a gene: 2. The CDR3 sequence: CAISERGLDEQYF. Here the CDR3 DNA reads TGTGCCATCAGTGAGAGGGGACTAGACGAGCAGTACTTC.

This chain links TRBV6-2 or TRBV6-3 with TRBJ2-1, with 13 bases fitting TRBD2. Losses at the gene ends were 2 bases for V and 8 bases for J; bases not matched to a gene: 15. The CDR3 spans 19 residues. Germline-derived CDR1 and CDR2 are MNHEY and SVGEGT. The CDR3 DNA is TGTGCCAGCAGTTACACGGGACTAGCGGGAACACGGGGCGGCGATGAGCAGTTCTTC. Protein sequence: CASSYTGLAGTRGGDEQFF.

Written as DNA, the CDR3 is TGTGCCATCAGCAGCGATAAGTCGCAGTATTTT. This sequence encodes CAISSDKSQYF. This chain joins TRBV10-3 and TRBJ2-3; unclear D gene. V lost 6 bases, J lost 10 bases, and 11 bases lay in between. The CDR3 is made up of 11 amino acids. Germline V lookup: CDR1 ENHRY, CDR2 SYGVKD.

A few counts support this clone. This specimen includes other DNA sequences encoding the same CDR3. V gene TRBV27 combines with J gene TRBJ2-5; D gene ambiguous. Germline CDR1 is MNHEY and CDR2 is SMNVEV (reference sequence). The V and J ends lost 3 bases and 4 bases respectively, with 3 bases between them. CDR3 size: 11 residues. This chain's CDR3 is CASSFRETQYF. CDR3 nucleotide sequence: TGTGCCAGCAGTTTCCGAGAGACCCAGTACTTC.

This clone was found once. The chain combines TRBV6-2 or TRBV6-3 with TRBJ2-5, with TRBD2 matching over 7 bases. V lost 6 bases to trimming and J lost 3 bases; unmatched junction nucleotides: 7. Per the germline V gene, CDR1 is MNHEY and CDR2 is SVGEGT. CDR3 length equals 14 residues. CDR3 in amino acids: CASSPLGLEETQYF. CDR3 in DNA: TGTGCCAGCAGCCCCCTAGGACTAGAAGAGACCCAGTACTTC.

The rearrangement uses TRBV6-2 or TRBV6-3 and TRBJ2-7; a possible D gene is TRBD2 (6 bases). V gave up 6 bases and J gave up 3 bases, with 18 bases separating them. The length of the CDR3 is 15 residues. Germline loops: CDR1 MNHEY, CDR2 SVGEGT. The CDR3 spells CASSLFVPGVYEQYF. The CDR3 coding sequence is TGTGCCAGCAGCCTCTTCGTCCCGGGGGTCTACGAGCAGTACTTC.

The V call is TRBV6-5, the J call TRBJ2-1; tentative D call: TRBD1 (5 bases). The CDR3 totals 12 residues. Germline CDR1 MNHEY, CDR2 SVGAGI. Between the trimmed V and J ends, which lost 7 bases and 8 bases, there was a span of 12 bases. CDR3 nucleotides: TGTGCCAGCAATACCTGGGGCGATGAGCAGTTCTTC. It is translated as CASNTWGDEQFF.

V is TRBV21-1 and J is TRBJ1-3; TRBD1 was called by the table and not checked on the DNA. TRBV21-1 corresponds to a pseudogene. The CDR3 loop spans 17 amino acids. The DNA of the CDR3 is TGTGCCAGCAGGACCCGTTGGACAGGGCCCTCTGGAAACACCATATATTTT. Translation gives CASRTRWTGPSGNTIYF.

This clone was recorded a few times. The J gene is TRBJ1-2, the V gene TRBV20-1; no definite D call. Germline assignment: CDR1 DFQATT and CDR2 SNEGSKA (reference sequence). The CDR3 consists of 11 residues. The V end lost 3 bases, the J end lost 6 bases, and 8 bases lay between the germline ends. DNA of the CDR3: TGCAGTGCTAGTCGGGGAGATGGCTACACCTTC. Protein sequence: CSASRGDGYTF.

This clone was seen a single time. The J gene is TRBJ2-1, the V gene TRBV6-5; 9 bases map to TRBD1. The CDR3 spans 14 residues. V lost 7 bases and J lost 4; bases outside the gene matches: 5. Looked up from germline, CDR1 is MNHEY and CDR2 is SVGAGI. The CDR3 coding sequence is TGTGCCAGCAAGAGGGGGACAGGGTACAATGAGCAGTTCTTC. This codes for CASKRGTGYNEQFF.

This clone has a handful of counts. The chain uses TRBV3-1 (or the pseudogene TRBV3-2) and TRBJ1-1; D ambiguous. Trimming removed 4 bases from V and 4 bases from J, with 13 bases in between. CDR3 length: 14 residues. Looked up from germline, CDR1 is LGHDT and CDR2 is YNNKEL (reference sequence). The CDR3 region is CASSPPPGATEAFF. In nucleotides, the CDR3 is TGTGCCAGCAGCCCCCCGCCGGGAGCCACTGAAGCTTTCTTT.